The next 17 T cell receptor beta chains were all read from a single sample in a study of blood T cell repertoires in COVID-19. Assay: immunoSEQ multiplex PCR; the TCRdb copy retains only in-frame clones and omits some. The data show some 220,000 clones, about 82% seen once. The sample was peripheral blood. The origin of the receptors is a woman between 55 and 75 years old with active or convalescent COVID-19.

This clone was seen more than once but under ten times. The chain combines TRBV6-6 with TRBJ2-1, with 14 bases aligning to TRBD2. The germline CDR1 and CDR2 sequences are MNHNY and SVGAGI (reference sequence). V lost 5 bases, J lost 10 bases, and 13 bases stayed unmatched. CDR3 size: 17 residues. DNA for the CDR3: TGTGCCAGCAGTCGACGGACTAGCGGGGGGACAATTTCGGAGCAGTTCTTC. Translating it yields CASSRRTSGGTISEQFF.

The J gene is TRBJ2-3, the V gene TRBV5-5, with 8 bases matching TRBD1. V was pared by 3 bases and J by 1 base, with 10 bases of the junction left unmatched. CDR3 length: 17 amino acids. Germline V gene lookup returns CDR1 SGHKS and CDR2 YYEKEE (reference sequence). CDR3 sequence: CASSWGQAEGGTDTQYF. DNA of the CDR3: TGTGCCAGCAGCTGGGGACAGGCAGAGGGTGGCACAGATACGCAGTATTTT.

J is TRBJ1-2 and V is TRBV15, with D possibly TRBD1 on 5 matching bases. CDR1 is LNHNV, CDR2 YYDKDF, per germline (reference sequence). The ends were cut back, 4 bases at V and 3 bases at J, with 9 bases in the middle. CDR3 length equals 13 residues. CDR3 sequence (DNA): TGTGCCACCAGCAACGGGGGGGACTATGGCTACACCTTC. It translates to CATSNGGDYGYTF.

J is TRBJ2-4 and V is TRBV5-1, with 7 positions matching TRBD1. The ends lost 6 bases at V and 5 bases at J; junction bases unmatched: 8. CDR1 is SGHRS, CDR2 YFSETQ, per germline. This CDR3 is built from 14 residues. This CDR3 reads CASTPGGGENIQYF. In DNA form, the CDR3 reads TGCGCCAGCACCCCAGGGGGTGGCGAAAACATTCAGTACTTC.

This chain links TRBV10-3 with TRBJ2-1; 9 nucleotides agree with TRBD1. J lost 6 bases, V lost 10 bases, and 4 bases had no gene match. This CDR3 has 12 residues. The germline V gene has CDR1 ENHRY and CDR2 SYGVKD. This chain's CDR3 is CATGQGSNEQFF. CDR3 DNA: TGTGCCACGGGACAGGGATCCAATGAGCAGTTCTTC.

In regard to this clone: Mismatch with germline at one junction end may stem from a read error. The chain has TRBV7-7 and TRBJ2-5, with 12 bases that match TRBD1. The CDR3 totals 15 residues. CDR1 is SSHAT and CDR2 is FNYEAQ in the germline V gene (reference sequence). The CDR3 here is CASSLGTGGVETQYF. The CDR3, as DNA: TGTGCTAGCAGCTTAGGGACAGGGGGCGTTGAGACCCAGTACTTC.

The chain links TRBV19 to TRBJ1-1; maybe TRBD1 (6 bases). CDR1 is LNHDA, CDR2 SQIVND, per germline (reference sequence). This CDR3 spans 15 amino acids. Trimming removed 7 bases at V and 1 base at J, with 16 bases between. CDR3 sequence: CASILRGAKNTEAFF. For the CDR3, the DNA is TGTGCCAGTATTCTACGGGGGGCAAAGAACACTGAAGCTTTCTTT.

As regards this clone: It is likely a read error, because the conserved phenylalanine at the end of the CDR3 is missing. It is unclear where the CDR3 begins or ends on the DNA, so no DNA is shown, and the CDR3 is as TCRdb lists it. V and J are TRBV5-4 and TRBJ1-2; TRBD1, the table's D call, lacks a check against the DNA. Per germline, CDR1 SGHNT and CDR2 YYREEE (reference sequence). A total of 12 residues make up the CDR3, ends included. The CDR3 protein is CASSFPTGPLSI.

This sequence joins TRBV6-1 and TRBJ2-4; D may be TRBD1 (6 bases). The V end lost 2 bases, the J end lost 0 bases, and 11 bases lay between the germline ends. The CDR3 is 16 residues long. From germline, CDR1 is MNHNS and CDR2 SASEGT. The CDR3: CASSERQGLAKNIQYF. The CDR3 DNA follows: TGTGCCAGCAGTGAACGGCAGGGGCTAGCCAAAAACATTCAGTACTTC.

The chain employs TRBV7-2 and TRBJ2-3; 11 bases map to TRBD2. CDR3 length equals 17 residues. From germline, CDR1 is SGHTA and CDR2 FQGNSA. Losses at the gene ends were 1 base for V and 4 bases for J; bases not matched to a gene: 7. The DNA of the CDR3 is TGTGCCAGCAGCTTAGGTAGCGGGGGGGCCTCAGCAGATACGCAGTATTTT. Translating it yields CASSLGSGGASADTQYF. The full variable domain, completed using reference TRBV7-2 and TRBJ2-3, is GAGVSQSPSNKVTEKGKDVELRCDPISGHTALYWYRQSLGQGLEFLIYFQGNSAPDKSGLPSDRFSAERTGGSVSTLTIQRTQQEDSAVYLCASSLGSGGASADTQYFGPGTRLTVL.

There are a few counts of this clone. J is TRBJ1-1 and V is TRBV18; D not resolved. Germline loops: CDR1 KGHSH, CDR2 LQKENI. The CDR3 length is 14 residues. The V end lost 3 bases, the J end lost 3 bases, and 11 bases lay between the germline ends. CDR3 DNA sequence: TGTGCCAGCTCACCCGGAAGGCGGGACACTGAAGCTTTCTTT. Translated, it gives CASSPGRRDTEAFF.

CDR3 nucleotides: TGTGCCAGCAGACTAGCGGGGGGGTACAATGAGCAGTTCTTC. This encodes CASRLAGGYNEQFF. V is TRBV27 and J is TRBJ2-1, with 13 positions matching TRBD2. The CDR3 is 14 amino acids. Germline V gene data show CDR1 as MNHEY and CDR2 as SMNVEV (reference sequence). V lost 6 bases to trimming and J lost 4 bases; unmatched junction nucleotides: 0.

The rearrangement links TRBV5-1 to TRBJ2-3; 11 positions match TRBD1. V shed 4 bases and J 5 bases; nucleotides not matched to a gene: 3. The CDR3 loop spans 14 amino acids. The germline gives CDR1 SGHRS, CDR2 YFSETQ. This CDR3 is CASSTDRGQDTQYF. CDR3 DNA: TGCGCCAGCAGCACGGACAGGGGGCAAGATACGCAGTATTTT.

This chain joins TRBV10-3 and TRBJ2-2; tentative D call: TRBD1 (5 bases). V gave up 10 bases and J gave up 3 bases, with 15 bases separating them. The CDR3 covers 14 residues. CDR1 and CDR2 (germline): ENHRY, SYGVKD. The CDR3 region has the DNA TGTGCCACAGACCAGGGTACGGACACCGGGGAGCTGTTTTTT. Amino acid sequence: CATDQGTDTGELFF.

This chain uses TRBV28 with TRBJ1-2, with 7 positions matching TRBD1. Germline V lookup: CDR1 MDHEN, CDR2 SYDVKM. The CDR3 totals 15 residues. Trimming at V came to 5 bases and at J to 5 bases, leaving 11 bases not matched to a gene. The CDR3 DNA sequence: TGTGCCAGCAGTGGTGGCAGGGGGATTCCTTATGGCTACACCTTC. Translating it yields CASSGGRGIPYGYTF.

The chain carries TRBV10-2 and TRBJ2-5, with D perhaps TRBD2 (5 bases). This CDR3 has 16 residues. Trimming cost V 3 bases and J 1 base, with 15 bases left between them. Looked up from germline, CDR1 is WSHSY and CDR2 is SAAADI. The CDR3 protein is CASSEAQGGPQETQYF. Written as DNA, the CDR3 is TGCGCCAGCAGTGAAGCCCAAGGAGGCCCCCAAGAGACCCAGTACTTC.

The chain carries TRBV5-1 and TRBJ2-3; D call uncertain. CDR3 length equals 15 residues. Per the germline V gene, CDR1 is SGHRS and CDR2 is YFSETQ. Trimming shortened V by 3 bases and J by 0 bases, and 11 bases separated the two germline ends. CDR3 sequence (DNA): TGCGCCAGCAGCTCGGAGCGCACTAGCACAGATACGCAGTATTTT. It specifies CASSSERTSTDTQYF.